The 8 T cell receptor beta chains reported below all come from one sample, sequenced in a study of blood T cell repertoires in COVID-19. Libraries were prepared by immunoSEQ multiplex PCR; TCRdb keeps only in-frame clonotypes and omits some of them. The sample consists of approximately 26,000 clones, about 91% of them appearing once. Sequences were obtained from peripheral blood. The receptors shown here come from a human donor with acute or convalescent COVID-19. The donor label of this sample is uncertain.

The chain carries TRBV30 and TRBJ2-5, with 14 bases identical to TRBD2. Germline lookup yields CDR1 GTSNPN and CDR2 SVGIG (reference sequence). This CDR3 is 15 amino acids long. V dropped 2 bases and J dropped 6; count of bases not matched to a gene: 5. CDR3 loop: CAWSFGTSGGKTQYF. The CDR3 coding sequence is TGTGCCTGGAGTTTTGGGACTAGCGGGGGTAAGACCCAGTACTTC.

The chain is built from TRBV7-3 and TRBJ2-7; 11 nucleotides line up with TRBD1. The trim removed 4 bases at V and 2 bases at J, leaving 10 bases unmatched. Germline V gives CDR1 SGHTA, CDR2 FQGTGA. The CDR3 runs to 17 residues. The CDR3 loop is CASSCPDRGPGPYEQYF. The CDR3, as DNA: TGTGCCAGCAGCTGCCCGGACAGGGGGCCTGGCCCCTACGAGCAGTACTTC.

The gene calls are TRBV6-1 and TRBJ1-2, with D unclear. CDR1 MNHNS and CDR2 SASEGT come from the germline V gene. Deletions cut 0 bases from V and 8 bases from J, with 16 bases between. This CDR3 comprises 15 residues. CDR3: CASSEAVGSAGGYTF. The CDR3, as DNA: TGTGCCAGCAGTGAAGCGGTTGGGTCAGCGGGCGGCTACACCTTC.

This clone has only a few counts. The chain recombines TRBV21-1 with TRBJ2-2; TRBD2, the D gene given by the table, was not confirmed from the DNA. TRBV21-1 constitutes a pseudogene. CDR3 length equals 16 residues. CDR3 sequence: CASSKDDTAGAGELFF. Here the CDR3 DNA reads TGTGCCAGCAGCAAAGACGATACGGCGGGGGCCGGGGAGCTGTTTTTT.

The V and J genes are TRBV6-5 and TRBJ2-2; 7 bases match TRBD1. Per germline, CDR1 MNHEY and CDR2 SVGAGI. The CDR3 spans 14 residues. V lost 7 bases to trimming and J lost 1 base; unmatched junction nucleotides: 3. The CDR3 DNA is TGTGCCAGCATTAGGACAGGGAACACCGGGGAGCTGTTTTTT. This sequence encodes CASIRTGNTGELFF.

The CDR3 region has the DNA TGTGCCACCAGCAGAGATCCTCAGTTTGACAATGAGCAGTTCTTC. Residues: CATSRDPQFDNEQFF. The chain employs TRBV15 and TRBJ2-1, with unresolved D. The V end lost 0 bases, the J end lost 5 bases, and 11 bases lay between the germline ends. CDR3 size: 15 residues. Germline CDR1 is LNHNV and CDR2 is YYDKDF (reference sequence).

The chain employs TRBV2 and TRBJ1-1; possible D gene TRBD1, 6 bases. The CDR3 is made up of 15 amino acids. CDR1 and CDR2 from the germline V gene are SNHLY and FYNNEI. Trimming pared 7 bases from V and 1 base from J, leaving 16 bases between. CDR3 loop: CASTSQGRPNTEAFF. In nucleotides, the CDR3 is TGTGCCAGCACCTCCCAGGGGAGACCGAACACTGAAGCTTTCTTT. The full variable domain, its missing parts supplied by reference TRBV2 and TRBJ1-1, is EPEVTQTPSHQVTQMGQEVILRCVPISNHLYFYWYRQILGQKVEFLVSFYNNEISEKSEIFDDQFSVERPDGSNFTLKIRSTKLEDSAMYFCASTSQGRPNTEAFFGQGTRLTVV.

The chain joins TRBV18 to TRBJ1-1; D unresolved. V lost 3 bases, J lost 1 base, and 6 bases lay in between. The CDR3 is made up of 13 amino acids. Germline values: CDR1 KGHSH, CDR2 LQKENI. The CDR3 bases are TGTGCCAGCTCACCGAGTCAGAACACTGAAGCTTTCTTT. Its translation: CASSPSQNTEAFF. Drawing the rest from reference TRBV18 and TRBJ1-1, the complete variable domain is NAGVMQNPRHLVRRRGQEARLRCSPMKGHSHVYWYRQLPEEGLKFMVYLQKENIIDESGMPKERFSAEFPKEGPSILRIQQVVRGDSAAYFCASSPSQNTEAFFGQGTRLTVV.